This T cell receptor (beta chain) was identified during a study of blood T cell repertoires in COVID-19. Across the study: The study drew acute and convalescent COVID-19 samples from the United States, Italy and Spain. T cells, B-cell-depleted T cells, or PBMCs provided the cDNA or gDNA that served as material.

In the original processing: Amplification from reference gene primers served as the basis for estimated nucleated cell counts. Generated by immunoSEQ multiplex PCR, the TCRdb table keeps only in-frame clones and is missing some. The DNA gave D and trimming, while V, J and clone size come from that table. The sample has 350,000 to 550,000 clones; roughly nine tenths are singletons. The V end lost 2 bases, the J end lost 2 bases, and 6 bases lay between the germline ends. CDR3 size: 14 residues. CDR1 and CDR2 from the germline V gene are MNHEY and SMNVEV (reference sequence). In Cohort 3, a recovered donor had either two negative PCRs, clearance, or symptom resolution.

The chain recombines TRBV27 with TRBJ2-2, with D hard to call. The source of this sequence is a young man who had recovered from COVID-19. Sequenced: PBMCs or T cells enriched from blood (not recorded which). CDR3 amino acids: CASSLRRNTGELFF. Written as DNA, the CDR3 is TGTGCCAGCAGTTTAAGGAGAAACACCGGGGAGCTGTTTTTT.